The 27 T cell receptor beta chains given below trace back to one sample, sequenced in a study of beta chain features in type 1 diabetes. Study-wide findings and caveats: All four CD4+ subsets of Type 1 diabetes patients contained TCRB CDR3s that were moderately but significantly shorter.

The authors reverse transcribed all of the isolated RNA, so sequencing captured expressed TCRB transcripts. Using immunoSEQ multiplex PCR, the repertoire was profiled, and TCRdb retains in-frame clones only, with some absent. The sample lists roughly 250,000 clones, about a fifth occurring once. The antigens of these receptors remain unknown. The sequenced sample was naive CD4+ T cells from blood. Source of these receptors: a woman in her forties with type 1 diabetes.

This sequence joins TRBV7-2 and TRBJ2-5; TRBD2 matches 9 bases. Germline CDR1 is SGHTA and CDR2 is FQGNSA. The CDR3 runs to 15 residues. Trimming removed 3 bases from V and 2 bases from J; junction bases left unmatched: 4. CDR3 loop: CASSFWLAGQETQYF. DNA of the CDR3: TGTGCCAGCAGCTTTTGGCTAGCGGGACAAGAGACCCAGTACTTC.

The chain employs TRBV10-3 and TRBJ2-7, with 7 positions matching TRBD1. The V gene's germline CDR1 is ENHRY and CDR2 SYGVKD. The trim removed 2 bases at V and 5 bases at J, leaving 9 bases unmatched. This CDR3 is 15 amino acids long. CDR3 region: CAISEIVTGKNEQYF. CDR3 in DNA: TGTGCCATCAGTGAGATCGTGACAGGGAAAAACGAGCAGTACTTC.

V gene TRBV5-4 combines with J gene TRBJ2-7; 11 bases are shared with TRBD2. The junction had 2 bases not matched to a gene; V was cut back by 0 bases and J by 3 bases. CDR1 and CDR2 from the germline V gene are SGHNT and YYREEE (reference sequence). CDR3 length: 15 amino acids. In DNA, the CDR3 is TGTGCCAGCAGCTTGGGACTAGCGGGGATCTACGAGCAGTACTTC. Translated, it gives CASSLGLAGIYEQYF.

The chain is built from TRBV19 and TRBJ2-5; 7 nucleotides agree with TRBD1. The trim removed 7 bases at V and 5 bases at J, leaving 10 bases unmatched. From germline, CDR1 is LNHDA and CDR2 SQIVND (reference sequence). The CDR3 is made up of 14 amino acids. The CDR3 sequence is CASTGGSLGETQYF. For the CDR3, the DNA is TGTGCCAGTACAGGGGGAAGCCTAGGGGAGACCCAGTACTTC. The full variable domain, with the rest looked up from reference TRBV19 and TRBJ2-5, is DGGITQSPKYLFRKEGQNVTLSCEQNLNHDAMYWYRQDPGQGLRLIYYSQIVNDFQKGDIAEGYSVSREKKESFPLTVTSAQKNPTAFYLCASTGGSLGETQYFGPGTRLLVL.

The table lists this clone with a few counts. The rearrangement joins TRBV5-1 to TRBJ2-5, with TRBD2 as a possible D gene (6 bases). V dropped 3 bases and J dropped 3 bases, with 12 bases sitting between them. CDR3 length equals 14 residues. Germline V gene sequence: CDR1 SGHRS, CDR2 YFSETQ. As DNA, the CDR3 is TGCGCCAGCAGCTGGACTACTAGTGAAGAGACCCAGTACTTC. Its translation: CASSWTTSEETQYF.

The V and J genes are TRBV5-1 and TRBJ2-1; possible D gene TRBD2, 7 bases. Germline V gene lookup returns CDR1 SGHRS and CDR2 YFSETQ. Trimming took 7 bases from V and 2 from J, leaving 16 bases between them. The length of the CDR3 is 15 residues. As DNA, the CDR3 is TGCGCCAGCTCAATCGGGGGGCGGGCCTACAATGAGCAGTTCTTC. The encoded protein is CASSIGGRAYNEQFF.

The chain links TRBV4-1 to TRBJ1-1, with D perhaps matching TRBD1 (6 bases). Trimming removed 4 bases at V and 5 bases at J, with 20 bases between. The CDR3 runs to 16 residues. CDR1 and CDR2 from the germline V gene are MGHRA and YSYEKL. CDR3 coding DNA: TGCGCCAGCAGCCGCATCCGGGACACCGAGTGGACTGAAGCTTTCTTT. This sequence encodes CASSRIRDTEWTEAFF.

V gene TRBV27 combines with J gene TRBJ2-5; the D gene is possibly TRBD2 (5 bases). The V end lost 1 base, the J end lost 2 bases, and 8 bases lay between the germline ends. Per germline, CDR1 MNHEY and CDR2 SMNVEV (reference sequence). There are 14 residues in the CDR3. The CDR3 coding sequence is TGTGCCAGCAGTTTATTGGGAGAACAAGAGACCCAGTACTTC. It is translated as CASSLLGEQETQYF.

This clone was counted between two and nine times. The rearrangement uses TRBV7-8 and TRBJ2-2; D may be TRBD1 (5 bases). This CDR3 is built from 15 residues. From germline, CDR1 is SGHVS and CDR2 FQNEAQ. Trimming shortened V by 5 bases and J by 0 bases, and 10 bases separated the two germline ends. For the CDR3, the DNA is TGTGCCAGCAGCGCGCAGGGCCCGAACACCGGGGAGCTGTTTTTT. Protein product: CASSAQGPNTGELFF.

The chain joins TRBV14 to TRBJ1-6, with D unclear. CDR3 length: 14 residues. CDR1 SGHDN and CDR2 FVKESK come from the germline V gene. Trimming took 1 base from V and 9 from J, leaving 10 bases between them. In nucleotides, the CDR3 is TGTGCCAGCAGCCAAGGCTGGGAGGTTTCACCCCTCCACTTT. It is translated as CASSQGWEVSPLHF.

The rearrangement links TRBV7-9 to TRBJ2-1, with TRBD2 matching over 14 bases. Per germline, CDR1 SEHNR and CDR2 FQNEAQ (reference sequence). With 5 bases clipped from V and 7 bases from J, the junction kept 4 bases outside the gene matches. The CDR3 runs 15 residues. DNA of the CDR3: TGTGCCAGCAGCAAGACTAGCGGGAGGGGGAATGAGCAGTTCTTC. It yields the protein CASSKTSGRGNEQFF.

The CDR3 DNA reads as TGCGCCAGCAGCTTTACAGGGGACTATGGCTACACCTTC. Translation: CASSFTGDYGYTF. V usage is TRBV5-1 and J usage is TRBJ1-2, with TRBD1 matching 7 bases. The CDR3 is 13 residues long. From germline, CDR1 is SGHRS and CDR2 YFSETQ. V lost 2 bases and J lost 3; bases outside the gene matches: 1.

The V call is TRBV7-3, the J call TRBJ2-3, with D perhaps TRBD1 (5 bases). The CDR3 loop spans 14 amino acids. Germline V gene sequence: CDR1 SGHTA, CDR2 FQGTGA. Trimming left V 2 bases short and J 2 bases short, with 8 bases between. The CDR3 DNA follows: TGTGCCAGCAGCTTACTAGGGGCCACAGATACGCAGTATTTT. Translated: CASSLLGATDTQYF.

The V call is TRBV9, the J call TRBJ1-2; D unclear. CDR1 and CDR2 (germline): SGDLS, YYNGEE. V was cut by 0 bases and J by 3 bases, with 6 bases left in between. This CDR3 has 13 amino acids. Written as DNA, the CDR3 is TGTGCCAGCAGCGTAGCTCTAGACTATGGCTACACCTTC. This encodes CASSVALDYGYTF.

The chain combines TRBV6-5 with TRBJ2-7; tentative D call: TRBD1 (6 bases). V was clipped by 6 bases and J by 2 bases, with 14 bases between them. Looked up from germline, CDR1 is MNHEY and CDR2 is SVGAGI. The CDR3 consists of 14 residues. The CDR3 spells CASSWTEATYEQYF. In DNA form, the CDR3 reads TGTGCCAGCAGCTGGACAGAGGCCACCTACGAGCAGTACTTC.

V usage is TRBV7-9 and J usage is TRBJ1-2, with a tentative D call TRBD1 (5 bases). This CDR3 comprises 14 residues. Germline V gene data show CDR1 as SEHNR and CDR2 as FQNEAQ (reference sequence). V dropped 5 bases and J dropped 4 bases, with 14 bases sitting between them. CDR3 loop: CASSPEGAPYGYTF. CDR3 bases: TGTGCCAGCAGCCCTGAAGGGGCGCCCTATGGCTACACCTTC.

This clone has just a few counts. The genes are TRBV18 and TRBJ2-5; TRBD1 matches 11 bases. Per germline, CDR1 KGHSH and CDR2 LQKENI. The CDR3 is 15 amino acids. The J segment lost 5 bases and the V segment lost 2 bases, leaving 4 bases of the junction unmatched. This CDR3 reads CASSPGTGGKETQYF. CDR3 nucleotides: TGTGCCAGCTCACCAGGGACAGGGGGAAAGGAGACCCAGTACTTC.

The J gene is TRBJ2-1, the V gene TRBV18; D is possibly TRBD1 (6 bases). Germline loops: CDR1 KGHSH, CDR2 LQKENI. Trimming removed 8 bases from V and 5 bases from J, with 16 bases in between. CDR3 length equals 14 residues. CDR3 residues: CASGRGRGNNEQFF. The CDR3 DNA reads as TGTGCCAGCGGCAGGGGTCGCGGCAACAATGAGCAGTTCTTC.

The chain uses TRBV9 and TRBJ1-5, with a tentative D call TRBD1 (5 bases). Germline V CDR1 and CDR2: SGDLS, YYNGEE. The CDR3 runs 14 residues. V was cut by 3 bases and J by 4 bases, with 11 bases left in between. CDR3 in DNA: TGTGCCAGCAGCGGTCAGGGTTTTAATCAGCCCCAGCATTTT. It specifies CASSGQGFNQPQHF.

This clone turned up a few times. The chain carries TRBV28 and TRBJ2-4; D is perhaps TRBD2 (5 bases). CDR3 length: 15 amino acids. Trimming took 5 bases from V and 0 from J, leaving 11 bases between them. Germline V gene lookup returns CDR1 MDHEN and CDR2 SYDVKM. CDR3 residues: CASSPPGGAKNIQYF. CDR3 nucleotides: TGTGCCAGCAGTCCCCCAGGAGGAGCCAAAAACATTCAGTACTTC.

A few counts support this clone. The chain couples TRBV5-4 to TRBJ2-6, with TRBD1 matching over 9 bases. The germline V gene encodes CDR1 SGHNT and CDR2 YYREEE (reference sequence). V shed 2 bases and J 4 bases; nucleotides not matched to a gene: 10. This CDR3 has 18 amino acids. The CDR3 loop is CASSFSPGQGTGANVLTF. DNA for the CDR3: TGTGCCAGCAGCTTCTCCCCGGGACAGGGAACCGGGGCCAACGTCCTGACTTTC. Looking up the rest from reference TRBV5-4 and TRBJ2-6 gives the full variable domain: ETGVTQSPTHLIKTRGQQVTLRCSSQSGHNTVSWYQQALGQGPQFIFQYYREEENGRGNFPPRFSGLQFPNYSSELNVNALELDDSALYLCASSFSPGQGTGANVLTFGAGSRLTVL.

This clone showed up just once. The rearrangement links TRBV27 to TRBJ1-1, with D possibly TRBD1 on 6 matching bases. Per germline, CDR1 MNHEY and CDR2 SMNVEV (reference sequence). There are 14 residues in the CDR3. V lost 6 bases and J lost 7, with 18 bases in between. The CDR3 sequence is CASSPDRPSNEAFF. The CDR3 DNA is TGTGCCAGCAGCCCGGACAGACCTTCAAATGAAGCTTTCTTT.

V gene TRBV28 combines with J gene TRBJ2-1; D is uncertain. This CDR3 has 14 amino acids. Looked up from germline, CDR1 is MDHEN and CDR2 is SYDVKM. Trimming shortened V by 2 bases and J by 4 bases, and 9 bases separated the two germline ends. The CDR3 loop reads CASSLGTHYNEQFF. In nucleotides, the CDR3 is TGTGCCAGCAGTTTAGGTACTCATTACAATGAGCAGTTCTTC.

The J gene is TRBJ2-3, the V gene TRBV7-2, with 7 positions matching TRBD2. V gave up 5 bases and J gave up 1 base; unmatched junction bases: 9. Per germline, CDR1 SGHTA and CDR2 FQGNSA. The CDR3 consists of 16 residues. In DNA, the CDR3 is TGTGCCAGCAGCGCCGGACCGGGGGGTGGCACAGATACGCAGTATTTT. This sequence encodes CASSAGPGGGTDTQYF.

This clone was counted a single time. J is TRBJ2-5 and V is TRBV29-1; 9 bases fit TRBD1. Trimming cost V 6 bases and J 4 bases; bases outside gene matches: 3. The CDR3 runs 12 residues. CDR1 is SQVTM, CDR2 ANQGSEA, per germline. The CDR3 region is CSVPQGAETQYF. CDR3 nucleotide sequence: TGCAGCGTCCCACAGGGGGCAGAGACCCAGTACTTC.

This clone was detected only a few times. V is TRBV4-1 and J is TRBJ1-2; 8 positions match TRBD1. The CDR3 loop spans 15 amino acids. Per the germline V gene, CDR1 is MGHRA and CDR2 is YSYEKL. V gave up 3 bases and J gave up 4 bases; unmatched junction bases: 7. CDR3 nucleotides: TGCGCCAGCAGCCAGCTCCCCACAGGGGGCTATGGCTACACCTTC. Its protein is CASSQLPTGGYGYTF.

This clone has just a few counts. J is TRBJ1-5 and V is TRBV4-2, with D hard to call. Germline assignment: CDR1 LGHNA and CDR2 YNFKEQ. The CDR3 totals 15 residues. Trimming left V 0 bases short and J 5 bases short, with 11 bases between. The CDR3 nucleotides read TGTGCCAGCAGCCAAGATTTGGCAGGCTATCAGCCCCAGCATTTT. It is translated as CASSQDLAGYQPQHF.